These T cell receptor beta chains were read from a single sample in a study of T-cell reconstitution after alpha-beta-depleted transplantation in children. TCRdb used MiXCR to reprocess the PCR reads, holding one entry per CDR3 protein. The table includes 780,000 or so distinct CDR3 sequences, roughly 16% detected once. Sequenced here: PBMCs, mostly from graft donor cells, sampled 360 days after TCRalphabeta/CD19-depleted stem cell transplant. Receptors were obtained from a male patient aged 10-17 years who had a stem cell transplant for acute lymphoblastic leukemia, so the T cells may come from the graft donor. Both conserved end residues are part of each CDR3. The D gene is left open where the match is weak. Some rows have no size entry. The others give once, few or many, or a class for an expanded clone.

CDR3 protein: CASSEQGHEQFF
CDR3 DNA: TGCGCCAGCAGTGAACAGGGTCATGAGCAGTTCTTC
V gene: TRBV10-2
clone size: NA
J gene: TRBJ2-1
D gene: NA

CDR3 protein: CASSLGQTRTDTQYF
CDR3 DNA: TGCGCCAGCAGCTTAGGACAGACCCGCACAGATACGCAGTATTTT
V gene: TRBV5-1
clone size: NA
J gene: TRBJ2-3
D gene: NA

CDR3 protein: CASSESRSYNEQFF
CDR3 DNA: TGTGCCAGCAGTGAATCGCGCTCCTACAATGAGCAGTTCTTC
V gene: TRBV2
clone size: few
J gene: TRBJ2-1
D gene: NA

CDR3 protein: CAIIGVGGSAYEQYF
CDR3 DNA: TGTGCCATCATAGGAGTCGGCGGGAGCGCCTACGAGCAGTACTTC
V gene: TRBV10-3
clone size: NA
J gene: TRBJ2-7
D gene: TRBD2

CDR3 protein: CASSQVAWVETQYF
CDR3 DNA: TGCGCCAGCAGCCAAGTCGCCTGGGTGGAGACCCAGTACTTC
V gene: TRBV4-1
clone size: few
J gene: TRBJ2-5
D gene: NA

CDR3 protein: CASSQSSGLGEQYF
CDR3 DNA: TGCGCCAGCAGTCAAAGCTCCGGACTTGGGGAGCAGTACTTC
V gene: TRBV10-2
clone size: many
J gene: TRBJ2-7
D gene: NA

CDR3 protein: CATSRDPLPGRNIQYF
CDR3 DNA: TGTGCCACCAGCAGAGATCCCCTCCCAGGGCGAAACATTCAGTACTTC
V gene: TRBV15
clone size: few
J gene: TRBJ2-4
D gene: NA

CDR3 protein: CASLDSGIPVTAQYF
CDR3 DNA: TGTGCCAGCCTGGATAGCGGTATCCCAGTAACGGCGCAGTATTTT
V gene: TRBV6-1
clone size: NA
J gene: TRBJ2-3
D gene: NA

CDR3 protein: CASSLKNTEAFF
CDR3 DNA: TGTGCCAGCAGCTTAAAAAACACTGAAGCTTTCTTT
V gene: TRBV13
clone size: NA
J gene: TRBJ1-1
D gene: NA

CDR3 protein: CSAPSRTYGYTF
CDR3 DNA: TGCAGTGCTCCCAGCCGGACCTATGGCTACACCTTC
V gene: TRBV20-1
clone size: NA
J gene: TRBJ1-2
D gene: NA

CDR3 protein: CASSLERTGELFF
CDR3 DNA: TGTGCCAGCAGCTTAGAAAGAACCGGGGAGCTGTTTTTT
V gene: TRBV7-6
clone size: NA
J gene: TRBJ2-2
D gene: NA

CDR3 protein: CASSQAKLANTGELFF
CDR3 DNA: TGTGCCAGCAGTCAAGCCAAACTCGCGAACACCGGGGAGCTGTTTTTT
V gene: TRBV12-3/TRBV12-4
clone size: few
J gene: TRBJ2-2
D gene: NA

CDR3 protein: CASAQKMNTEAFF
CDR3 DNA: TGCGCCAGCGCCCAGAAAATGAACACTGAAGCTTTCTTT
V gene: TRBV5-1
clone size: few
J gene: TRBJ1-1
D gene: NA

CDR3 protein: CASKGGRVLNEQFF
CDR3 DNA: TGCGCCAGCAAAGGCGGGAGGGTGTTGAATGAGCAGTTCTTC
V gene: TRBV5-1
clone size: many
J gene: TRBJ2-1
D gene: TRBD2

CDR3 protein: CASSQTWIGEQFF
CDR3 DNA: TGCGCCAGCAGCCAAACGTGGATCGGTGAGCAGTTCTTC
V gene: TRBV4-1
clone size: few
J gene: TRBJ2-1
D gene: NA

CDR3 protein: CSARVWFGYANEKLFF
CDR3 DNA: TGCAGTGCTAGAGTTTGGTTCGGGTACGCTAATGAAAAACTGTTTTTT
V gene: TRBV20-1
clone size: few
J gene: TRBJ1-4
D gene: NA

CDR3 protein: CASSLEGRSDTQYF
CDR3 DNA: TGCGCCAGCAGCTTGGAGGGGCGATCAGATACGCAGTATTTT
V gene: TRBV5-1
clone size: few
J gene: TRBJ2-3
D gene: NA

CDR3 protein: CASSFSASGFQETQYF
CDR3 DNA: TGTGCCAGCAGTTTCTCGGCTAGCGGATTTCAAGAGACCCAGTACTTC
V gene: TRBV12-3/TRBV12-4
clone size: NA
J gene: TRBJ2-5
D gene: TRBD2

CDR3 protein: CSARTLGEGYEQYF
CDR3 DNA: TGCAGCGCGCGGACCCTAGGCGAAGGCTACGAGCAGTACTTC
V gene: TRBV29-1
clone size: NA
J gene: TRBJ2-7
D gene: NA

CDR3 protein: CAASFYPGLAGTKGTDTQYF
CDR3 DNA: TGTGCCGCCAGTTTTTACCCGGGACTAGCGGGAACGAAGGGCACAGATACGCAGTATTTT
V gene: TRBV7-6
clone size: few
J gene: TRBJ2-3
D gene: TRBD2

CDR3 protein: CASSLAGRVSAGELFF
CDR3 DNA: TGTGCCAGCAGCTTAGCGGGGCGGGTGTCTGCCGGGGAGCTGTTTTTT
V gene: TRBV7-2
clone size: many
J gene: TRBJ2-2
D gene: NA

CDR3 protein: CASSTRQGRPPYGYTF
CDR3 DNA: TGCGCCAGCAGCACAAGACAGGGGAGGCCTCCATATGGCTACACCTTC
V gene: TRBV5-1
clone size: NA
J gene: TRBJ1-2
D gene: TRBD1

CDR3 protein: CASSIRGKNTEAFF
CDR3 DNA: TGTGCCAGTTCTATTCGGGGAAAGAACACTGAAGCTTTCTTT
V gene: TRBV12-3/TRBV12-4
clone size: few
J gene: TRBJ1-1
D gene: NA

CDR3 protein: CASSFVPRVRTEAFF
CDR3 DNA: TGCGCCAGCAGCTTTGTTCCCAGGGTTAGGACTGAAGCTTTCTTT
V gene: TRBV5-1
clone size: NA
J gene: TRBJ1-1
D gene: NA

CDR3 protein: CATSGMGEGPYNEQFF
CDR3 DNA: TGTGCCACCAGCGGGATGGGGGAGGGCCCCTACAATGAGCAGTTCTTC
V gene: TRBV15
clone size: few
J gene: TRBJ2-1
D gene: TRBD2

CDR3 protein: CASSLVVGGLGNEQFF
CDR3 DNA: TGTGCCAGCAGCTTAGTGGTAGGCGGACTTGGCAATGAGCAGTTCTTC
V gene: TRBV7-6
clone size: few
J gene: TRBJ2-1
D gene: NA

CDR3 protein: CASSYGGEDYGYTF
CDR3 DNA: TGTGCCAGCAGTTATGGGGGAGAGGACTATGGCTACACCTTC
V gene: TRBV28
clone size: few
J gene: TRBJ1-2
D gene: NA

CDR3 protein: CASSPQGASGNTIYF
CDR3 DNA: TGTGCCAGCAGCCCTCAGGGGGCGTCTGGAAACACCATATATTTT
V gene: TRBV27
clone size: many
J gene: TRBJ1-3
D gene: TRBD1

CDR3 protein: CSVEPPADRGYGYTF
CDR3 DNA: TGCAGCGTGGAACCGCCCGCGGACAGGGGTTATGGCTACACCTTC
V gene: TRBV29-1
clone size: few
J gene: TRBJ1-2
D gene: TRBD1

CDR3 protein: CASSEGDASYEQYF
CDR3 DNA: TGTGCCAGCAGTGAAGGGGATGCCTCCTACGAGCAGTACTTC
V gene: TRBV2
clone size: few
J gene: TRBJ2-7
D gene: NA

CDR3 protein: CASSLTGDNTQYF
CDR3 DNA: TGCGCCAGCAGCTTGACAGGGGATAATACGCAGTATTTT
V gene: TRBV5-1
clone size: NA
J gene: TRBJ2-3
D gene: TRBD1

CDR3 protein: CASSLTGPRGDTQYF
CDR3 DNA: TGCGCCAGCAGCTTGACGGGGCCCCGAGGAGATACGCAGTATTTT
V gene: TRBV5-1
clone size: NA
J gene: TRBJ2-3
D gene: NA